Below, 7 T cell receptor beta chains from the same sample are listed, as sequenced in a study of cytomegalovirus exposure and HLA in healthy donors. The PCR contained 60 Vbeta and 13 Jbeta primers. Assay: immunoSEQ multiplex PCR; the TCRdb copy retains only in-frame clones and omits some. The table has more than 110,000 clones, around 80% seen once. Material: PBMCs. The receptor source for this set is a male donor in good health and CMV-seronegative.

The V gene is TRBV10-1, the J gene TRBJ2-2; D remains ambiguous. V was cut by 3 bases and J by 1 base, with 12 bases left in between. Per germline, CDR1 WNHNN and CDR2 SYGVQD (reference sequence). The CDR3 is 16 amino acids. CDR3 coding DNA: TGCGCCAGCAGTGATGAAAGGCGACTGAACACCGGGGAGCTGTTTTTT. Protein sequence: CASSDERRLNTGELFF.

V usage is TRBV7-3 and J usage is TRBJ2-1; tentative D call: TRBD2 (6 bases). The CDR3 totals 16 residues. Trimming shortened V by 4 bases and J by 6 bases, and 19 bases separated the two germline ends. Germline V CDR1 and CDR2: SGHTA, FQGTGA. The CDR3 reads CASSYTGTLGVNEQFF. CDR3 DNA sequence: TGTGCCAGCAGCTACACCGGGACTTTGGGTGTCAATGAGCAGTTCTTC.

This rearrangement joins TRBV30 to TRBJ1-2; D might be TRBD1 (6 bases). This CDR3 has 15 residues. V was clipped by 4 bases and J by 4 bases, with 19 bases between them. CDR1 and CDR2 from the germline V gene are GTSNPN and SVGIG (reference sequence). Written as DNA, the CDR3 is TGTGCCTGGACCCTTGGGGGCTCCGCGAGCTATGGCTACACCTTC. The encoded protein is CAWTLGGSASYGYTF.

A word on this clone: The same CDR3 can be traced to other DNA sequences in this sample. The J gene is TRBJ2-7, the V gene TRBV5-1, with no clear D. The V end was cut by 0 bases, the J end by 0 bases, with 7 bases between. CDR3 length: 14 residues. Germline CDR1 is SGHRS and CDR2 is YFSETQ. The CDR3: CASSLDSSSYEQYF. CDR3 in DNA: TGCGCCAGCAGCTTGGACAGTAGCTCCTACGAGCAGTACTTC. Complete variable domain (other parts from reference TRBV5-1 and TRBJ2-7): KAGVTQTPRYLIKTRGQQVTLSCSPISGHRSVSWYQQTPGQGLQFLFEYFSETQRNKGNFPGRFSGRQFSNSRSEMNVSTLELGDSALYLCASSLDSSSYEQYFGPGTRLTVT.

As to this clone: Distinct nucleotide sequences in the sample also encode this CDR3. V gene TRBV6-5 combines with J gene TRBJ2-7; possible D gene TRBD1, 6 bases. This CDR3 is 14 amino acids long. In germline, CDR1 is MNHEY, CDR2 SVGAGI. The germline V and J ends were trimmed by 0 bases and 2 bases, with 8 bases remaining between them. For the CDR3, the DNA is TGTGCCAGCAGTTACTCGGGACAAACCTACGAGCAGTACTTC. Amino acids: CASSYSGQTYEQYF.

The chain combines TRBV19 with TRBJ2-5, with D tentatively TRBD2 (5 bases). Germline V gene sequence: CDR1 LNHDA, CDR2 SQIVND (reference sequence). V lost 3 bases and J 3 bases, leaving 14 bases between the germline ends. CDR3 length: 15 amino acids. The CDR3 spells CASSIGRGGKETQYF. In nucleotides, the CDR3 is TGTGCCAGTAGTATTGGAAGAGGAGGAAAAGAGACCCAGTACTTC.

The chain joins TRBV5-6 to TRBJ1-2; 7 nucleotides line up with TRBD1. The V and J ends lost 5 bases and 6 bases, in that order; junction bases with no gene match: 19. The CDR3 has 17 residues. Germline CDR1 reads SGHDT; CDR2 reads YYEEEE. The CDR3 here is CASRRIPVRQGIHGYTF. CDR3 bases: TGTGCCAGCAGACGAATCCCGGTTAGACAGGGTATACATGGCTACACCTTC.